This note documents a single T cell receptor (beta chain) sequence. This CDR3 spans 15 amino acids. Looked up from germline, CDR1 is SGHDT and CDR2 is YYEEEE. The germline V and J ends were trimmed by 5 bases and 1 base, with 15 bases remaining between them. The data were obtained in a study of blood T cells in healthy people across ages. Combining a sample-barcoded 5' primer with a J-beta primer mix, a second PCR ran for 7 to 11 cycles. TCRdb processed the 5' RACE reads anew with MiXCR; each CDR3 protein has one entry. The sample has more than 900,000 distinct CDR3 sequences; 29% are singletons. Donors each provided roughly 10 milliliters of peripheral blood. A further study also used this sample, focusing on T cells of mothers and their children.

This chain uses TRBV5-6 with TRBJ1-1; D uncertain. Sequencing was done on a sample of blood. The origin of this receptor is a woman aged 40 to 50 in good health. This CDR3 reads CASSLFQVGNTEAFF. In DNA form, the CDR3 reads TGTGCCAGCAGTTTGTTTCAAGTGGGGAACACTGAAGCTTTCTTT.